This T cell receptor beta chain was recovered during a study of metastatic and nonmetastatic thyroid tumors (dated by TCRdb to the early 2020s). For the study in its entirety: Repertoires from peripheral blood and from tumor or nodule tissue samples of malignant and benign thyroid patients were compared. What the authors observed across the whole study: TCR beta diversity was reported as significantly higher in malignant tumors than in benign nodules, in both blood and tumor samples.

The receptor library was made with PCR. The listed sequencing device is Illumina HiSeq 4000. High-throughput sequencing was used to profile the TCR beta-chain CDR3 region of each patient. As for the authors' bioinformatics: Drawing on CDR3 differences between clinicopathological groups, the researchers built a classifier meant to tell apart patients with distant-metastatic papillary thyroid cancer. Repertoire diversity was assessed with the Shannon index, and tumor-blood repertoire similarity with the Morisita-Horn index. TCRdb reworked the public reads: Q25 trimming with fastp, MiXCR clone assembly, productive beta chains retained. What appears here as the V and J calls and clone size reflects TCRdb's work, not the paper's. Recorded for this sample are around 19,000 clones; about a third of them occurred a single time. The biggest ten clones account for more than 8.5% of the sample. V and J lose 9 bases and 1 base, and a span of 12 bases separates them. The germline V gene supplies CDR1 MDHEN and CDR2 SYDVKM. CDR3 length: 13 amino acids, cysteine to phenylalanine. Left in the record is the CDR3 DNA by itself, 39 bases read in frame from the first base.

Details on this clone: Its antigen remains unidentified. Per-base quality was not reported, and no clone a single base away is much larger than it.

No treatment had been received by any patient before thyroid surgery. Using T-cell receptor beta sequencing, the study looked back at clinical samples from patients collected from the early 2010s to the late 2010s. The sequenced sample was tumor tissue. The sequence joins TRBV28 to TRBJ2-5, with the identity of the D gene unclear. The clonotype was recovered from a male donor with papillary thyroid cancer or a benign thyroid nodule (not recorded which). Some clones in this sample may be carry-over from other donors' samples. The CDR3 region: CASSTRSQETQYF. The DNA sequence is as follows: TGTGCCAGTAGTACCAGAAGCCAAGAGACCCAGTACTTC.